Following are 22 T cell receptor beta chains from one sample sequenced in a study of blood T cell repertoires in COVID-19. TCRdb's table, derived via immunoSEQ multiplex PCR, lists solely in-frame clones and lacks some. The table includes 100,000 to 120,000 clones, roughly 87% detected once. Material for sequencing was peripheral blood. These receptors were obtained from a human donor in a cohort sampled during active COVID-19.

The V gene is TRBV5-1, the J gene TRBJ2-5; 12 bases agree with TRBD2. The CDR3 has 16 residues. Per germline, CDR1 SGHRS and CDR2 YFSETQ. The trim removed 4 bases at V and 1 base at J, leaving 5 bases unmatched. The chain's CDR3 is CASSLTSGGTQETQYF. The DNA for the CDR3 is TGCGCCAGCAGCCTTACTAGCGGGGGGACCCAAGAGACCCAGTACTTC.

The rearrangement joins TRBV4-2 to TRBJ1-1, with D unresolved. Germline CDR1 LGHNA, CDR2 YNFKEQ. V was shortened by 6 bases and J by 3 bases, with 17 bases between the two germline ends. The length of the CDR3 is 15 residues. The CDR3 sequence: CASRQQDLGDTEAFF. The CDR3 bases are TGTGCCAGCAGACAGCAAGACCTGGGAGACACTGAAGCTTTCTTT.

The chain is built from TRBV2 and TRBJ2-1, with TRBD2 matching 11 bases. CDR1 and CDR2 from the germline V gene are SNHLY and FYNNEI. Trimming cost V 7 bases and J 12 bases; bases outside gene matches: 14. CDR3 size: 15 residues. In DNA form, the CDR3 reads TGTGCCAGCACCCCCGGGTTAGCGGGAGGGGGTAGGCAGTTCTTC. This codes for CASTPGLAGGGRQFF.

The rearrangement links TRBV7-9 to TRBJ1-6; D ambiguous. CDR3 length: 14 amino acids. The germline CDR1 and CDR2 sequences are SEHNR and FQNEAQ (reference sequence). With 1 base removed from V and 9 bases from J, the gap between germline ends came to 10 bases. CDR3 protein: CASSLGGSSSPLHF. The CDR3 DNA reads as TGTGCCAGCAGCTTAGGTGGCAGTTCTTCACCCCTCCACTTT.

This clone has a single count. V gene TRBV9 combines with J gene TRBJ2-7; 10 bases match TRBD2. The germline V gene encodes CDR1 SGDLS and CDR2 YYNGEE. This CDR3 comprises 16 residues. V gave up 0 bases and J gave up 0 bases; unmatched junction bases: 3. The CDR3 nucleotides are TGTGCCAGCAGCGTAGGGACTAGCGGTTACTCCTACGAGCAGTACTTC. Its protein is CASSVGTSGYSYEQYF.

The chain joins TRBV28 to TRBJ1-1; no firm D call. The V end lost 3 bases, the J end lost 3 bases, and 20 bases lay between the germline ends. Germline V gene lookup returns CDR1 MDHEN and CDR2 SYDVKM. This CDR3 contains 17 residues. As DNA, the CDR3 is TGTGCCAGCAGTTTTGTCTTCCATGGAGGTGGGTACACTGAAGCTTTCTTT. Translation gives CASSFVFHGGGYTEAFF.

The CDR3 DNA is TGTGCCAGCCGGGAGGGCTCTGGGGCCAACGTCCTGACTTTC. Translated: CASREGSGANVLTF. The chain employs TRBV2 and TRBJ2-6; 8 bases map to TRBD2. Germline assignment: CDR1 SNHLY and CDR2 FYNNEI. The CDR3 consists of 14 residues. V lost 8 bases to trimming and J lost 0 bases; unmatched junction nucleotides: 0.

V and J are TRBV25-1 and TRBJ2-3, with D perhaps TRBD2 (5 bases). The CDR3 is 11 residues long. Germline V lookup: CDR1 MGHDK, CDR2 SYGVNS. Trimming cost V 7 bases and J 6 bases, with 8 bases left between them. The CDR3: CASTRGDTQYF. For the CDR3, the DNA is TGTGCCAGCACCCGGGGTGATACGCAGTATTTT.

The chain employs TRBV5-1 and TRBJ2-1; D possibly corresponds to TRBD2 (6 bases). The germline CDR1 and CDR2 sequences are SGHRS and YFSETQ. Trimming cost V 0 bases and J 9 bases, with 13 bases left between them. The CDR3 is 14 amino acids. The CDR3 DNA reads TGCGCCAGCAGCTTGGGCCTGGCCGGGGGTGAGCAGTTCTTC. It yields the protein CASSLGLAGGEQFF.

The CDR3 sequence is CSADSPTAVYGYTF. In nucleotides, the CDR3 is TGCAGCGCCGACAGTCCGACGGCTGTCTATGGCTACACCTTC. V usage is TRBV29-1 and J usage is TRBJ1-2, with a possible D match to TRBD1 (5 bases). The germline V gene encodes CDR1 SQVTM and CDR2 ANQGSEA. V shed 7 bases and J shed 4 bases, with 19 bases lying between them. This CDR3 spans 14 amino acids. Full variable domain (remainder filled in from reference TRBV29-1 and TRBJ1-2): SAVISQKPSRDICQRGTSLTIQCQVDSQVTMMFWYRQQPGQSLTLIATANQGSEATYESGFVIDKFPISRPNLTFSTLTVSNMSPEDSSIYLCSADSPTAVYGYTFGSGTRLTVV.

The chain carries TRBV28 and TRBJ2-2, with 12 bases identical to TRBD2. The CDR3 consists of 17 residues. The germline V gene has CDR1 MDHEN and CDR2 SYDVKM. Losses at the gene ends were 3 bases for V and 9 bases for J; bases not matched to a gene: 11. CDR3 in amino acids: CASSLTLAGGSSRELFF. The CDR3 coding sequence is TGTGCCAGCAGTTTGACTCTAGCGGGAGGGTCCTCCCGGGAGCTGTTTTTT. The full variable domain, with the rest looked up from reference TRBV28 and TRBJ2-2, is DVKVTQSSRYLVKRTGEKVFLECVQDMDHENMFWYRQDPGLGLRLIYFSYDVKMKEKGDIPEGYSVSREKKERFSLILESASTNQTSMYLCASSLTLAGGSSRELFFGEGSRLTVL.

The chain employs TRBV5-5 and TRBJ2-7; D remains ambiguous. The ends were cut back, 4 bases at V and 3 bases at J, with 8 bases in the middle. This CDR3 contains 12 residues. Germline CDR1 and CDR2: SGHKS and YYEKEE (reference sequence). The CDR3 DNA follows: TGTGCCAGCAGCCTGGACGGCTACGAGCAGTACTTC. This translates into CASSLDGYEQYF.

CDR3 nucleotides: TGTGCCAGCAGTTTTACCTGGAGGGACACCGGGGAGCTGTTTTTT. Encoded protein: CASSFTWRDTGELFF. The chain joins TRBV28 to TRBJ2-2, with D possibly being TRBD2 (6 bases). From germline, CDR1 is MDHEN and CDR2 SYDVKM. The CDR3 length is 15 residues. The V end lost 3 bases, the J end lost 3 bases, and 11 bases lay between the germline ends.

This chain links TRBV25-1 with TRBJ2-7; TRBD1 aligns across 10 bases. CDR1 MGHDK and CDR2 SYGVNS come from the germline V gene. This CDR3 comprises 17 residues. Trimming cost V 4 bases and J 1 base; bases outside gene matches: 10. CDR3 coding DNA: TGTGCCAGCAGTGCCCATCCAGGGACAGGGGTGTCCTACGAGCAGTACTTC. Translation: CASSAHPGTGVSYEQYF.

The chain combines TRBV15 with TRBJ1-5, with D unresolved. V shed 1 base and J shed 2 bases, with 24 bases lying between them. This CDR3 is built from 20 residues. Per the germline V gene, CDR1 is LNHNV and CDR2 is YYDKDF (reference sequence). CDR3 sequence reads: CATSRVRLAPLRDGNQPQHF. The CDR3 nucleotides are TGTGCCACCAGCAGAGTACGTTTGGCCCCCCTACGGGATGGCAATCAGCCCCAGCATTTT.

This rearrangement joins TRBV18 to TRBJ1-2; 7 bases are a match to TRBD1. Per germline, CDR1 KGHSH and CDR2 LQKENI. The V gene end was trimmed by 2 bases and the J gene end by 3 bases; junction bases not matched to a gene: 3. The CDR3 covers 14 residues. The CDR3 nucleotides read TGTGCCAGCTCACCAGGAACAGGGGACTATGGCTACACCTTC. This encodes CASSPGTGDYGYTF.

This clone was observed once. The rearrangement joins TRBV2 to TRBJ1-1, with TRBD1 matching over 9 bases. Germline V CDR1 and CDR2: SNHLY, FYNNEI. This CDR3 comprises 15 residues. The V and J ends lost 8 bases and 5 bases, in that order; junction bases with no gene match: 12. Here the CDR3 reads CASGTGLFSRTEAFF. For the CDR3, the DNA is TGTGCCAGCGGGACAGGGCTCTTTAGTAGGACTGAAGCTTTCTTT.

V is TRBV19 and J is TRBJ1-5; tentatively, D is TRBD1 (6 bases). The CDR3 runs to 15 residues. Germline V lookup: CDR1 LNHDA, CDR2 SQIVND (reference sequence). V lost 7 bases, J lost 1 base, and 14 bases lay in between. The CDR3 sequence is CASNPTGFSNQPQHF. CDR3 in DNA: TGTGCCAGTAACCCGACAGGTTTCAGCAATCAGCCCCAGCATTTT.

The chain has TRBV30 and TRBJ2-6; D may be TRBD2 (6 bases). The CDR3 consists of 14 residues. The germline V and J ends were trimmed by 3 bases and 4 bases, with 10 bases remaining between them. Germline V lookup: CDR1 GTSNPN, CDR2 SVGIG (reference sequence). For the CDR3, the DNA is TGTGCCTGGAGCGGAGGGGTGGGGGCCAACGTCCTGACTTTC. Translated: CAWSGGVGANVLTF.

V and J are TRBV12-3 or TRBV12-4 and TRBJ1-5; D call uncertain. The CDR3 spans 13 residues. The V end lost 3 bases, the J end lost 7 bases, and 10 bases lay between the germline ends. CDR3 coding DNA: TGTGCCAGCAGTTTGAGAGGTCCCCAGCCCCAGCATTTT. This sequence encodes CASSLRGPQPQHF.

CDR3 in amino acids: CASATGQGPYNEQFF. The CDR3 bases are TGTGCCAGCGCCACGGGACAGGGCCCCTACAATGAGCAGTTCTTC. The chain employs TRBV11-3 and TRBJ2-1; 9 nucleotides agree with TRBD1. The CDR3 runs to 15 residues. The V and J ends lost 8 bases and 2 bases, in that order; junction bases with no gene match: 7. Germline V gene lookup returns CDR1 SGHNT and CDR2 YENEEA. The entire variable domain, with the rest obtained from reference TRBV11-3 and TRBJ2-1, is as follows: EAGVVQSPRYKIIEKKQPVAFWCNPISGHNTLYWYLQNLGQGPELLIRYENEEAVDDSQLPKDRFSAERLKGVDSTLKIQPAELGDSAVYLCASATGQGPYNEQFFGPGTRLTVL.

The CDR3 nucleotides are TGTGCCAGCAGTTACTCATTTGCGGGGGGTAATGAGCAGTTCTTC. Its protein product is CASSYSFAGGNEQFF. This sequence joins TRBV6-5 and TRBJ2-1, with 8 bases identical to TRBD2. The CDR3 covers 15 residues. Germline loops: CDR1 MNHEY, CDR2 SVGAGI. The trim removed 0 bases at V and 7 bases at J, leaving 5 bases unmatched.